This is a list of T cell receptor beta chains from one sample in a study of cytomegalovirus exposure and HLA in healthy donors. The table came from immunoSEQ multiplex PCR; TCRdb's copy has only in-frame clones and leaves some out. The top ten hold about 1.8% of the sample, which has fewer than 250,000 clones, approximately 79% seen once. The sequenced material came from PBMCs. These receptor sequences come from a man in his late teens or twenties in good health and CMV-seronegative. CDR3s include the opening cysteine and the closing phenylalanine or tryptophan. A D gene is named only where the DNA matches it firmly. The listing skips clone size in some rows; elsewhere it reads once, few, many or a size class.

j_call v_call d_call clone_size cdr3_nt cdr3_aa
TRBJ2-5 TRBV21-1 NA NA TGTGCCAGCAGCAACCCTCAGGGGACTAGCGGGAACATGATGGGCGGATGCAGTCAAGAGACCCAGTACTTC CASSNPQGTSGNMMGGCSQETQYF
TRBJ1-2 TRBV19 TRBD1 NA TGTGCCAGTAGCGCGGGACAGGGTAATGGCTACACCTTC CASSAGQGNGYTF
TRBJ1-2 TRBV29-1 TRBD1 NA TGCAGCGTTAGAACAGGGGATGGCTATGGCTACACCTTC CSVRTGDGYGYTF
TRBJ2-6 TRBV19 TRBD1 NA TGTGCCAGTAGTCGGCAGGGGGCGTTGGGGGCCAACGTCCTGACTTTC CASSRQGALGANVLTF
TRBJ2-1 TRBV6-6 NA NA TGTGCCAGCAGTTACGCGATTTACAGTGAGCAGTTCTTC CASSYAIYSEQFF
TRBJ2-3 TRBV5-6 TRBD2 NA TGTGCCAGCAGCTCTCAGACTAGCGGATACACAGATACGCAGTATTTT CASSSQTSGYTDTQYF
TRBJ2-1 TRBV14 NA NA TGTGCCAGCAGCCAAGCCAGTGAGCAGTTCTTC CASSQASEQFF
TRBJ2-1 TRBV7-2 TRBD2 few TGTGCCAGCAGCCCCATCAGAGCGGGGGGCCCAGGTGAGCAGTTCTTC CASSPIRAGGPGEQFF
TRBJ2-2 TRBV7-9 NA NA TGTGCCAGCAGCCCAAGAGGGACAACGAACACCGGGGAGCTGTTTTTT CASSPRGTTNTGELFF
TRBJ2-2 TRBV10-3 NA NA TGTGCCATCACAGCCTCCGGGACAACGAACACCGGGGAGCTGTTTTTT CAITASGTTNTGELFF
TRBJ2-5 TRBV5-1 TRBD2 NA TGCGCCAGCAGCCAATCCCTAGCGGGGGGCGATTCGTACCAAGAGACCCAGTACTTC CASSQSLAGGDSYQETQYF
TRBJ2-1 TRBV6-1 TRBD1 NA TGTGCCAGCAAAACCCGGGACAGCTCCTACAATGAGCAGTTCTTC CASKTRDSSYNEQFF
TRBJ2-3 TRBV19 TRBD1 NA TGTGCCAGTAGTACCAGTGGGACAGGGTATTATGCAGATACGCAGTATTTT CASSTSGTGYYADTQYF
TRBJ1-4 TRBV6-1 NA once TGTGCCAGCAGTGACGTATGGGGGCGTTCTAATGAAAAACTGTTTTTT CASSDVWGRSNEKLFF
TRBJ2-1 TRBV29-1 TRBD2 NA TGCAGCGTTGTAAGGCTAGCGGCCTTAAAGCAGTTCTTC CSVVRLAALKQFF
TRBJ2-7 TRBV5-1 TRBD2 NA TGCGCCAGCAGCTTGATCGGGACTAGCGTTTCCTACGAGCAGTACTTC CASSLIGTSVSYEQYF
TRBJ1-1 TRBV28 TRBD1 NA TGTGCCAGCAGCCTGGAAGACAGGGGCAGGACTGAAGCTTTCTTT CASSLEDRGRTEAFF
TRBJ2-1 TRBV29-1 NA NA TGCAGCGTTGTCTTGGACGGAAAGACAGTGGAGTTCTTC CSVVLDGKTVEFF
TRBJ2-2 TRBV19 NA once TGTGCCAGTATAACGAACACCGGGGAGCTGTTTTTT CASITNTGELFF
TRBJ2-3 TRBV9 TRBD2 few TGTGCCAGCAGCGTTGCAGTAGCGGGGGCCCGTCAAACGCAGTATTTT CASSVAVAGARQTQYF
TRBJ2-7 TRBV27 TRBD2 NA TGTGCCAGCAGTTTATCAGGCGGGAGTAGTTCCTACGAGCAGTACTTC CASSLSGGSSSYEQYF
TRBJ2-7 TRBV5-1 TRBD1 NA TGCGCCAGCAGCTTGGTGGGACAGGTCGAGCAGTACTTC CASSLVGQVEQYF
TRBJ2-7 TRBV6-4 NA NA TGTGCCAGCAGTGATTGGAGGGCTTACGAGCAGTACTTC CASSDWRAYEQYF
TRBJ1-2 TRBV6-5 NA few TGTGCCAGCAGTTTGACTCTCCTAGGGGGAGACCGTGGCTACACCTTC CASSLTLLGGDRGYTF
TRBJ2-5 TRBV11-3 NA NA TGTGCCAGCAGCGAGGGGGGGGGAGAGACCCAGTACTTC CASSEGGGETQYF
TRBJ1-4 TRBV7-2 NA NA TGTGCCAGCAGGGAGAGAGCCGGGACTAATGAAAAACTGTTTTTT CASRERAGTNEKLFF
TRBJ1-1 TRBV11-3 NA NA TGTGCCAGCAGAGAGAGGAACACTGAAGCTTTCTTT CASRERNTEAFF
TRBJ2-2 TRBV9 NA NA TGTGCCAGCAGCCCCCGGGACAACCGACCCACGAACACCGGGGAGCTGTTTTTT CASSPRDNRPTNTGELFF
TRBJ1-2 TRBV5-1 NA NA TGCGCCAGCAGCTTGGAGGCAGGTTTATATGGCTACACCTTC CASSLEAGLYGYTF
TRBJ2-3 TRBV19 TRBD2 NA TGTGCCAGTACCTCGAGCGGGGGGGCGCCAGATACGCAGTATTTT CASTSSGGAPDTQYF
TRBJ2-7 TRBV27 TRBD2 NA TGTGCCAGCAGTCTAGCGGGGATTTACTACGAGCAGTACTTC CASSLAGIYYEQYF
TRBJ1-5 TRBV6-5 NA NA TGTGCCAGCAGTTTGGACAAGAGCAATCAGCCCCAGCATTTT CASSLDKSNQPQHF
TRBJ1-3 TRBV15 TRBD1 once TGTGCCACCAGCGGGACAGGGGGAAACACCATATATTTT CATSGTGGNTIYF
TRBJ2-3 TRBV15 TRBD1 NA TGTGCCACCAGCAGAGATTTGGGACAGTTCTATAACACAGATACGCAGTATTTT CATSRDLGQFYNTDTQYF
TRBJ1-1 TRBV7-2 NA NA TGTGCCAGCAGCTTGAGTAGTTTTGAAGCTTTCTTT CASSLSSFEAFF
TRBJ2-7 TRBV19 NA NA TGTGCCAGTAGAGAGACAGGGAGGCCCTACGAGCAGTACTTC CASRETGRPYEQYF
TRBJ2-7 TRBV14 NA NA TGTGCCAGCAGCCAACTAGAATGGAGCTACGAGCAGTACTTC CASSQLEWSYEQYF
TRBJ1-1 TRBV14 TRBD1 NA TGTGCCAGCAGCCAAGAAGGAGGGACAGGACCGAACACTGAAGCTTTCTTT CASSQEGGTGPNTEAFF
TRBJ2-5 TRBV19 TRBD2 NA TGTGCCGTTCTAGCGGGGGAGACCCAGTACTTC CAVLAGETQYF
TRBJ1-5 TRBV7-3 TRBD1 NA TGTGCCAGCAGCTTAGGTGGGACAGGAAATCAGCCCCAGCATTTT CASSLGGTGNQPQHF
TRBJ2-4 TRBV29-1 TRBD1 NA TGCAGCGTCCGGACAGGGGGCTCGCCTTTAGCCAAAAACATTCAGTACTTC CSVRTGGSPLAKNIQYF
TRBJ2-7 TRBV11-2 NA NA TGTGCCAGCAGCCCATTTGAGTACGAGCAGTACTTC CASSPFEYEQYF
TRBJ2-3 TRBV5-1 TRBD2 NA TGCGCCAGCAGCTTAACTAGCGTTCACACAGATACGCAGTATTTT CASSLTSVHTDTQYF
TRBJ2-3 TRBV28 NA NA TGTGCCAGCAGTTTATCTATTACGCAGTATTTT CASSLSITQYF
TRBJ1-2 TRBV2 NA NA TGTGCCAGCAGTGAAGCGGAACAGGGCTACTATGGCTACACCTTC CASSEAEQGYYGYTF
TRBJ1-3 TRBV4-3 NA NA TGCGCCAGCAGCCAAGATAACGTTCGGTTATACTCTGGAAACACCATATATTTT CASSQDNVRLYSGNTIYF
TRBJ2-1 TRBV19 NA NA TGTGCCAGTAGTTTGACCAGGGGTGAGCAGTTCTTC CASSLTRGEQFF